This T cell receptor (beta chain) originates from a study of T cells in Graves' hyperthyroidism and ophthalmopathy. Study-wide results and caveats: Separation of ophthalmopathy from stable hyperthyroidism was achieved by a 13 V-J model.

Concerning this clonotype: Antigen specificity is unknown.

In making diagnoses, clinical symptoms, serum thyroxine and TRAb, thyroid ultrasound and orbital computed tomography were all used. Amplification of TCR beta CDR3 regions was performed using RNA transcripts as template. The HTBI primer set served for first-round RT-PCR of the TCR CDR3. TCRdb reprocessed the multiplex PCR reads with MiXCR, giving one entry per CDR3 protein. The sample carries under 400,000 distinct CDR3 sequences, around a sixth recorded once. The CDR3 extends over 15 amino acids. In germline, CDR1 is MGHRA, CDR2 YSYEKL. Trimming pared 1 base from V and 3 bases from J, leaving 13 bases between.

The receptor was derived from a woman aged 45-60 years with Graves' hyperthyroidism. The material sequenced was blood. V gene TRBV4-1 combines with J gene TRBJ2-7; D possibly corresponds to TRBD2 (6 bases). CDR3 protein: CASSQGDFQGYEQYF. In nucleotides, the CDR3 is TGCGCCAGCAGCCAAGGGGACTTCCAGGGCTACGAGCAGTACTTC.